Listed below are T cell receptor beta chains from one sample, sequenced in a study of post-analysis software for immune sequencing data. TCRdb processed the PCR reads anew with MiXCR; each CDR3 protein has one entry. In the table there are fewer than 900,000 distinct CDR3 sequences, around 42% of which are singletons. Specimen: blood. Receptor source: a girl aged 5 to 17 with multiple sclerosis. CDR3s include the opening cysteine and the closing phenylalanine or tryptophan. A D gene is named only where the DNA matches it firmly. Clone size is shown for a subset of rows, as once, few, many or a class of expanded clone.

V gene	clone size	J gene	D gene	CDR3 DNA	CDR3 protein
TRBV5-4	NA	TRBJ2-3	NA	TGTGCCAGCACCTGGGGTCGCACAGATACGCAGTATTTT	CASTWGRTDTQYF
TRBV5-1	NA	TRBJ2-3	TRBD2	TGCGCCAGCAGCTTGGCCTTACTAGCGAGGGATACGCAGTATTTT	CASSLALLARDTQYF
TRBV27	once	TRBJ1-3	TRBD1	TGTGCCAGCAGTTTAACGGGGACAGGAGCTGGAAACACCATATATTTT	CASSLTGTGAGNTIYF
TRBV15	few	TRBJ2-1	NA	TGTGCCACCGGCGGAGTCCCCTACAATGAGCAGTTCTTC	CATGGVPYNEQFF
TRBV2	few	TRBJ2-1	TRBD1	TGTGCCAGCAGTCGGGGTACGGACAGGGGCAATGAGCAGTTCTTC	CASSRGTDRGNEQFF
TRBV7-8	NA	TRBJ2-3	NA	TGTGCCAGCAGCTTATATGGCAGGGACGACCCAGATACGCAGTATTTT	CASSLYGRDDPDTQYF
TRBV5-1	NA	TRBJ1-2	NA	TGCGCCAGCAGGAAGTCGGCTTATAACTATGGCTACACCTTC	CASRKSAYNYGYTF
TRBV10-3	NA	TRBJ2-1	TRBD1	TGTGCCGTCACCCAGGTTCCTGGGACAGGCGAAAATGAGCAGTTCTTC	CAVTQVPGTGENEQFF
TRBV7-9	few	TRBJ2-7	NA	TGTGCCAGCAGCTCCGAAGGAGGGCTGGGGTACGAGCAGTACTTC	CASSSEGGLGYEQYF
TRBV5-1	few	TRBJ2-1	NA	TGCGCCAGCAGTCCAAAGCGGACCTACAATGAGCAGTTCTTC	CASSPKRTYNEQFF
TRBV29-1	NA	TRBJ2-1	NA	TGCAGCGTCTTGGATGAGGAGAAACCTCTCTCCTACAATGAGCAGTTCTTC	CSVLDEEKPLSYNEQFF
TRBV3-1	few	TRBJ2-4	TRBD2	TGTGCCAGCAGCCAAGATGTCTGGGGAGGGCGGGTAGCCAAAAACATTCAGTACTTC	CASSQDVWGGRVAKNIQYF
TRBV20-1	NA	TRBJ1-1	TRBD1	TGCAGTGCTAAAAGGACAGGGCTAAACACTGAAGCTTTCTTT	CSAKRTGLNTEAFF
TRBV3-1	NA	TRBJ2-7	TRBD1	TGTGCCAGCAGCGCCCGGGACAGGATCCCCGAGCAGTACTTC	CASSARDRIPEQYF
TRBV15	NA	TRBJ2-1	TRBD1	TGTGCCACCACCGGGCTTAAGGGACAGGGAAGTGAGCAGTTCTTC	CATTGLKGQGSEQFF
TRBV7-6	few	TRBJ2-7	NA	TGTGCCAGCAGCCACGAGAGGCTCGAGCAGTACTTC	CASSHERLEQYF
TRBV12-3/TRBV12-4	NA	TRBJ2-1	NA	TGTGCCAGCAGTTTGTGGGCTCGGGGGAATGAGCAGTTCTTC	CASSLWARGNEQFF
TRBV7-2	NA	TRBJ2-6	TRBD1	TGTGCCAGCAGGTCCCGGGACAGGGTCATGACTGGGGCCAACGTCCTGACTTTC	CASRSRDRVMTGANVLTF
TRBV7-9	NA	TRBJ1-2	TRBD1	TGTGCCAGCAGCGCCGGGACAGAAGACGGCTACACCTTC	CASSAGTEDGYTF
TRBV12-3/TRBV12-4	NA	TRBJ2-3	NA	TGTGCCAGCAGCACAGAGGGGGTATTAGATACGCAGTATTTT	CASSTEGVLDTQYF
TRBV5-1	few	TRBJ2-1	NA	TGCGCCAGCAGCTTGGAGGAGGTCAATGAGCAGTTCTTC	CASSLEEVNEQFF
TRBV29-1	NA	TRBJ1-2	NA	TGCAGCGTTGAACAGACTGGCTATGGCTACACCTTC	CSVEQTGYGYTF
TRBV5-1	NA	TRBJ2-2	TRBD1	TGCGCCAGCAGCGCACTACAGGGGGCTGGCACCGGGGAGCTGTTTTTT	CASSALQGAGTGELFF
TRBV2	NA	TRBJ2-1	TRBD2	TGTGCCAGCAGTGAAAGCAGCGGGAGTGTCTATGAGCAGTTCTTC	CASSESSGSVYEQFF
TRBV29-1	NA	TRBJ2-7	NA	TGCAGCGTTGGGGTTAAGAGCTACGAGCAGTACTTC	CSVGVKSYEQYF
TRBV3-1	NA	TRBJ2-1	NA	TGTGCCAGCAGCCAAGGGGAACCAGCTCACAATGAGCAGTTCTTC	CASSQGEPAHNEQFF
TRBV7-2	NA	TRBJ2-6	NA	TGTGCCAGCAGCTTAGACCCAGGGGCTGGGGCCAACGTCCTGACTTTC	CASSLDPGAGANVLTF
TRBV5-5	few	TRBJ2-1	NA	TGTGCCAGCAGCTGGAACATGGTTGAGCAGTTCTTC	CASSWNMVEQFF
TRBV6-6	NA	TRBJ2-5	TRBD1	TGTGCCAGCAGTCACCCCATGGACAGGGGCTGGGAGACCCAGTACTTC	CASSHPMDRGWETQYF
TRBV12-3/TRBV12-4	NA	TRBJ2-4	NA	TGTGCCAGCAGTCCAGCAGTTTACGAGCGGTACTTC	CASSPAVYERYF
TRBV7-2	NA	TRBJ2-1	NA	TGTGCCAGCAGCCCCTCCGGGAGTCAACAGGGTGAGCAGTTCTTC	CASSPSGSQQGEQFF
TRBV7-6	NA	TRBJ2-1	NA	TGTGCCAGCAGCTTAGGTTTGGGTGTCGAGCAGTTCTTC	CASSLGLGVEQFF
TRBV7-8	NA	TRBJ2-2	NA	TGTGCCAGCAGCTCCGGACGAGCGGCAAACACCGGGGAGCTGTTTTTT	CASSSGRAANTGELFF
TRBV5-6	NA	TRBJ2-1	NA	TGTGCCAGCAGCTTGGAGCGTCAGGACATCTCCTACAATGAGCAGTTCTTC	CASSLERQDISYNEQFF
TRBV7-9	NA	TRBJ2-5	NA	TGTGCCAGCAGCTTTTGGGCAAGACAAGAGACCCAGTACTTC	CASSFWARQETQYF
TRBV7-9	NA	TRBJ2-7	NA	TGTGCCAGCAGCTTACCCACCTCCTACGAGCAGTACTTC	CASSLPTSYEQYF
TRBV28	NA	TRBJ2-7	NA	TGTGCCAGCAGTTCCAGGGCCGACGGGCTCGAGCAGTACTTC	CASSSRADGLEQYF
TRBV10-3	NA	TRBJ2-7	NA	TGTGCCATCAGTGAGGAGGACTACGAGCAGTACTTC	CAISEEDYEQYF
TRBV4-2	few	TRBJ2-1	NA	TGTGCCAGCAGCCAAGAGTTAAGGGGTGCGTCCGTGGAGTTCTTC	CASSQELRGASVEFF
TRBV20-1	NA	TRBJ2-4	NA	TGCAGTGCCCCTGTACGGGAGGCCAAAAACATTCAGTACTTC	CSAPVREAKNIQYF
TRBV20-1	few	TRBJ2-3	NA	TGCAGTGCTAGAGCCCTGCGAGGGAGATCCACAGATACGCAGTATTTT	CSARALRGRSTDTQYF
TRBV6-5	few	TRBJ2-1	TRBD2	TGTGCCAGTACTTCCGGGACTAGCGGGAGACGGGAGCAGTTCTTC	CASTSGTSGRREQFF